Below are 8 T cell receptor beta chains sequenced from a single sample in a study of identical twins. TCRdb passed the 5' RACE reads through MiXCR, listing each CDR3 protein once. Of about 290,000 distinct CDR3 sequences in the sample, roughly 9% were seen once. The same data also went into a second study, on yellow fever vaccine responses in identical twins.

Sequenced material: CD8+ T cells sorted from blood. All receptors come from a young woman in good health.

This clonotype was counted many times. This chain connects TRBV7-9 to TRBJ1-1; a weak D match, TRBD1 (5 bases). Per the germline V gene, CDR1 is SEHNR and CDR2 is FQNEAQ (reference sequence). Trimming removed 5 bases from V and 2 bases from J, with 9 bases in between. The CDR3 sequence is 13 residues long. CDR3 residues: CASSRGLNTEAFF. The CDR3 DNA is TGTGCCAGCAGCAGGGGACTCAACACTGAAGCTTTCTTT.

This clonotype has more than one count but fewer than ten. This sequence joins TRBV7-8 and TRBJ1-4; a weak D match, TRBD1 (5 bases). Per the germline V gene, CDR1 is SGHVS and CDR2 is FQNEAQ. The CDR3 consists of 14 residues. The V gene lost 4 bases and the J gene lost 3 bases, with 9 bases spanning the gap. The CDR3 nucleotides are TGTGCCAGCAGCTGGACACTTTCTAATGAAAAACTGTTTTTT. Its translation: CASSWTLSNEKLFF.

This clonotype came up many times. J is TRBJ1-2 and V is TRBV9; the match to TRBD1 covers 7 bases. Germline V CDR1 and CDR2: SGDLS, YYNGEE. CDR3 length equals 16 residues. V lost 0 bases to trimming and J lost 5 bases; unmatched junction nucleotides: 10. The CDR3: CASSVVGQGDFYGYTF. CDR3 nucleotide sequence: TGTGCCAGCAGCGTAGTGGGTCAGGGGGATTTTTATGGCTACACCTTC.

This clonotype qualifies as medium-sized. This chain connects TRBV4-3 to TRBJ2-6; 7 nucleotides match TRBD1. This CDR3 region has 17 residues. Germline V lookup: CDR1 LGHNA, CDR2 YSLEER. Trimming at V came to 1 base and at J to 0 bases, leaving 3 bases not matched to a gene. This CDR3 is CASSQGDSFSGANVLTF. CDR3 coding DNA: TGCGCCAGCAGCCAAGGGGACAGTTTCTCTGGGGCCAACGTCCTGACTTTC.

This clonotype was seen ten or more times. This chain uses TRBV7-9 with TRBJ1-6; D not certain. V lost 5 bases and J 9 bases, leaving 17 bases between the germline ends. The CDR3 is 15 residues long. The germline V gene has CDR1 SEHNR and CDR2 FQNEAQ (reference sequence). CDR3 nucleotide sequence: TGTGCCAGCAGCCCCATCACCGACGCGTTTTCACCCCTCCACTTT. Residues: CASSPITDAFSPLHF.

This clonotype turned up a few times. The gene calls are TRBV29-1 and TRBJ2-7; D is uncertain. Germline CDR1 is SQVTM and CDR2 is ANQGSEA. With 0 bases removed from V and 6 bases from J, the gap between germline ends came to 9 bases. This CDR3 spans 12 amino acids. The CDR3 sequence is CSVEDPVREQYF. In DNA form, the CDR3 reads TGCAGCGTTGAAGATCCTGTACGCGAGCAGTACTTC.

In this sample, this clonotype turned up a few times. The chain is built from TRBV27 and TRBJ2-7; TRBD1 aligns across 7 bases. The CDR3 consists of 10 residues. CDR1 MNHEY and CDR2 SMNVEV come from the germline V gene (reference sequence). Trimming removed 7 bases from V and 7 bases from J; junction bases left unmatched: 1. The CDR3 DNA reads TGTGCCAGCACCAGGGGGGAGCAGTACTTC. Translation: CASTRGEQYF.

This clonotype was found a few times. This chain joins TRBV20-1 and TRBJ2-3; D ambiguous. With 2 bases removed from V and 4 bases from J, the gap between germline ends came to 16 bases. The CDR3 length is 15 residues. Germline CDR1 reads DFQATT; CDR2 reads SNEGSKA (reference sequence). The CDR3: CSARNQALGPDTQYF. CDR3 bases: TGCAGTGCTAGAAACCAGGCCCTCGGACCAGATACGCAGTATTTT.